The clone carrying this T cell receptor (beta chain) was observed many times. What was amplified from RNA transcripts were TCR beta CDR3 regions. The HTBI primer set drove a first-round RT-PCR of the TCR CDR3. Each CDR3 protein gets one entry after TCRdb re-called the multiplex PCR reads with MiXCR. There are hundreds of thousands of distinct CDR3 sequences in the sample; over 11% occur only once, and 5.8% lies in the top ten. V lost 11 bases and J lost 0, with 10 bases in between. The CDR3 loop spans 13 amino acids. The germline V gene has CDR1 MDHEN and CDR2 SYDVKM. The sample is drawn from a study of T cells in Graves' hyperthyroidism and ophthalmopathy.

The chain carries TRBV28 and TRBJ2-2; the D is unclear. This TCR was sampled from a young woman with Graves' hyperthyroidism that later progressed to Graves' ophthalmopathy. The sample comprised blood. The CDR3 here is CAGSRSNTGELFF. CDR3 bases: TGTGCCGGGTCTCGCTCGAACACCGGGGAGCTGTTTTTT. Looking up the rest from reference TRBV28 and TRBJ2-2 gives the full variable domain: DVKVTQSSRYLVKRTGEKVFLECVQDMDHENMFWYRQDPGLGLRLIYFSYDVKMKEKGDIPEGYSVSREKKERFSLILESASTNQTSMYLCAGSRSNTGELFFGEGSRLTVL.